This T cell receptor beta chain was identified in a study of T cells after yellow fever vaccination. Study outcomes and limitations: Researchers noted that a small share of clonotypes showed up in both CD4 and CD8 compartments. Subsequent booster samples again held most clones from primary vaccination (nearly 98% CD4, 85% to 90% CD8). Any FACS-sorted repertoire could hold abundant clonotypes that contaminate it from the bulk population.

TCR cDNA was made by 5'RACE template switching, adding a universal primer site and UMIs. TCRdb re-analysed the 5' RACE reads in MiXCR, keeping a single row per CDR3 protein. The sample records nearly 350,000 distinct CDR3 sequences, 7% to 10% being singletons. Comment on this clonotype: What it binds is unknown.

The receptor was isolated from a man aged 18 to 35 who received the YFV17D yellow fever vaccine. The sequences come from PBMCs, collected 45 days after the first yellow fever vaccination.

The CDR3, as DNA: TGTGCCAGCAGCATAGGGTCGGCAGCGTATGGCTACACCTTC. Translating gives CASSIGSAAYGYTF. The chain links TRBV7-8 to TRBJ1-2; D gene unclear. V shed 5 bases and J shed 5 bases, with 15 bases lying between them. CDR3 size: 14 residues. Germline CDR1 is SGHVS and CDR2 is FQNEAQ.